Listed here is a single T cell receptor beta chain. This sample was included in a study of shared clonotypes between healthy human individuals. This CDR3 has 15 residues. Germline V lookup: CDR1 MNHEY, CDR2 SMNVEV (reference sequence). The germline V and J ends were trimmed by 5 bases and 0 bases, with 14 bases remaining between them. Generated by immunoSEQ multiplex PCR, the TCRdb table keeps only in-frame clones and is missing some. The sample shows 110,000 or so clones, around 71% of them seen only once. This chain uses TRBV27 with TRBJ2-7; the D call may be TRBD1 or TRBD2 (5 bases each). The receptor's source is a woman aged 25 to 45 in good health. What was sequenced was memory CD8+ T cells sorted from blood. Described subset: CD45RO+ cells pooled with CCR7-negative TemRA cells. The CDR3 nucleotides read TGTGCCAGCAGTCCAGCCGGGACGTACTCCTACGAGCAGTACTTC. Translation: CASSPAGTYSYEQYF.